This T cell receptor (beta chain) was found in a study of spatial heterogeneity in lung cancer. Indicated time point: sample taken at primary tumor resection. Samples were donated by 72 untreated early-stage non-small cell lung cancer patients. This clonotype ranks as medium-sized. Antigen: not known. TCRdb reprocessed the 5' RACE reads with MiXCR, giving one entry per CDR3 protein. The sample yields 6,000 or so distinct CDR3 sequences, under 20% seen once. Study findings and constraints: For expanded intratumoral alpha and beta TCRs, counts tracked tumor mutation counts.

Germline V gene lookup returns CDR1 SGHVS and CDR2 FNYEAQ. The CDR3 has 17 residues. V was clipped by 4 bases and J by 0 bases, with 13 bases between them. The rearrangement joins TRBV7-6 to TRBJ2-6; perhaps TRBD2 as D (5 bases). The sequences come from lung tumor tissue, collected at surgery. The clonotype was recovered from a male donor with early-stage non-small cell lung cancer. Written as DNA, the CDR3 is TGTGCCAGCAGCTCGCGGGTGGGCCACTCTGGGGCCAACGTCCTGACTTTC. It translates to CASSSRVGHSGANVLTF.